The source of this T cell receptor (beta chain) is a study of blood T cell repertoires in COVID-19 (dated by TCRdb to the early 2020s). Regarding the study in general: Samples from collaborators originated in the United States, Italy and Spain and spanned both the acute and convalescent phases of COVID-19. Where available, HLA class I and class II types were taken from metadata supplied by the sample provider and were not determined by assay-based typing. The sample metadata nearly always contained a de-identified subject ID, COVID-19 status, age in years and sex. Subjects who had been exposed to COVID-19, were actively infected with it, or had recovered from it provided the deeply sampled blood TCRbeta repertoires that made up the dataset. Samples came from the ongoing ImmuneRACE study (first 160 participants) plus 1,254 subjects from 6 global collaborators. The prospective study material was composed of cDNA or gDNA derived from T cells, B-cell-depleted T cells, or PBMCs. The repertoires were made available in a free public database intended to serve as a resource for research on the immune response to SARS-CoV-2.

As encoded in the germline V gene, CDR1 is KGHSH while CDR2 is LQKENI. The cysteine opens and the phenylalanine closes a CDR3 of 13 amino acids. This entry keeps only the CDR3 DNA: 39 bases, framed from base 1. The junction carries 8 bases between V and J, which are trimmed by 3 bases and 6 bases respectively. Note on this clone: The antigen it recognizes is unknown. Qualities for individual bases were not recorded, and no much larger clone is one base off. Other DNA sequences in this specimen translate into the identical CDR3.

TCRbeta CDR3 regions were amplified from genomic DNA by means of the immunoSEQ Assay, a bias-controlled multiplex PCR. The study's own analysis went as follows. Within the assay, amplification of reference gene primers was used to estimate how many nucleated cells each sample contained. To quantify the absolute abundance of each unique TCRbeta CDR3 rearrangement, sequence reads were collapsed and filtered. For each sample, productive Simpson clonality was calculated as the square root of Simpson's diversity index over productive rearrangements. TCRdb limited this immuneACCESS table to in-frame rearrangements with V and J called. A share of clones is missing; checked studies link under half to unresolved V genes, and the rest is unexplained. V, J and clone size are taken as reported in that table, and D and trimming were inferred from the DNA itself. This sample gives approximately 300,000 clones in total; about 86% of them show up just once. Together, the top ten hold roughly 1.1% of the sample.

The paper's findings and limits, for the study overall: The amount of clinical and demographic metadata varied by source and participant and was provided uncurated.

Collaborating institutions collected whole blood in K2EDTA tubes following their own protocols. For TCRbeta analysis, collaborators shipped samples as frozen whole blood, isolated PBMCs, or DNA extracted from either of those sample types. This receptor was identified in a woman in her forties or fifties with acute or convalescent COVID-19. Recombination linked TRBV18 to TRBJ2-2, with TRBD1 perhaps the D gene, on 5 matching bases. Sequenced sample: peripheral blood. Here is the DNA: TGTGCCAGCTCACCTCAGGGCGCCGGGGAGCTGTTTTTT. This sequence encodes CASSPQGAGELFF.